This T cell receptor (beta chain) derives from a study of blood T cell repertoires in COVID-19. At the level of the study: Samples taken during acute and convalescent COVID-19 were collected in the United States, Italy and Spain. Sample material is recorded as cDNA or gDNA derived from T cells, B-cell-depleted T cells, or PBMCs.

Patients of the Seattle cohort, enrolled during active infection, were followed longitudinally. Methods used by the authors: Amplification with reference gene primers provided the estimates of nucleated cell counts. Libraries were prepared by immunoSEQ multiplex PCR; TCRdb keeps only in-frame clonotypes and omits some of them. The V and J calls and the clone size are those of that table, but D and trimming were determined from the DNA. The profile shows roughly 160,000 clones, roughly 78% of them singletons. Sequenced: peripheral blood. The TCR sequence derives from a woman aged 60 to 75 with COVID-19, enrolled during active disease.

The CDR3, as DNA: TGTGCCAGCAGTTTAACCGGCACTGAAGCTTTCTTT. As protein: CASSLTGTEAFF. V is TRBV28 and J is TRBJ1-1; D is ambiguous. With 2 bases removed from V and 4 bases from J, the gap between germline ends came to 5 bases. Germline values: CDR1 MDHEN, CDR2 SYDVKM. CDR3 length: 12 residues. Drawing the rest from reference TRBV28 and TRBJ1-1, the complete variable domain is DVKVTQSSRYLVKRTGEKVFLECVQDMDHENMFWYRQDPGLGLRLIYFSYDVKMKEKGDIPEGYSVSREKKERFSLILESASTNQTSMYLCASSLTGTEAFFGQGTRLTVV.